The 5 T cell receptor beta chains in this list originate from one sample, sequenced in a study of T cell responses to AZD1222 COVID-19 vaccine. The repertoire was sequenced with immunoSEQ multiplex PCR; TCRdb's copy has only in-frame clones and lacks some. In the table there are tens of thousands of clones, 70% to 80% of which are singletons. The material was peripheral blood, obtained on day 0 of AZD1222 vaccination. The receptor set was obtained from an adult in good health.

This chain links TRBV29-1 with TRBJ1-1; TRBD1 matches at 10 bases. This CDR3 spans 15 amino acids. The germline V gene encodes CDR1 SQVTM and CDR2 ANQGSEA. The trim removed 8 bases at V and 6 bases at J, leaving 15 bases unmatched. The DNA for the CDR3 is TGCAGCTTAAGGACAGGGGGGGACCCGCGGGCTGAAGCTTTCTTT. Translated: CSLRTGGDPRAEAFF.

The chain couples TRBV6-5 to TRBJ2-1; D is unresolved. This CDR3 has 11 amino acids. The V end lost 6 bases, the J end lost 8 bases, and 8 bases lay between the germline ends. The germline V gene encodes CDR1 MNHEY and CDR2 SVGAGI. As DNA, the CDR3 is TGTGCCAGCAGCCTGCTTGATGAGCAGTTCTTC. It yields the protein CASSLLDEQFF.

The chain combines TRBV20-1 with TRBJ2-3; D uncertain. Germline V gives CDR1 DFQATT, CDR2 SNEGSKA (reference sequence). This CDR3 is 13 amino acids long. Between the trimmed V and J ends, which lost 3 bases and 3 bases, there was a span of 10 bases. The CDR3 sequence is CSASHVKTDTQYF. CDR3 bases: TGCAGTGCTAGTCACGTTAAGACAGATACGCAGTATTTT.

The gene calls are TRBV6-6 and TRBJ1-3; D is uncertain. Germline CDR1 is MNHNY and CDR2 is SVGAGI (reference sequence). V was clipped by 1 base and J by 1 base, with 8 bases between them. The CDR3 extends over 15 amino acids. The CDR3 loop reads CASSYWDSSGNTIYF. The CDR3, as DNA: TGTGCCAGCAGTTACTGGGATTCTTCTGGAAACACCATATATTTT.

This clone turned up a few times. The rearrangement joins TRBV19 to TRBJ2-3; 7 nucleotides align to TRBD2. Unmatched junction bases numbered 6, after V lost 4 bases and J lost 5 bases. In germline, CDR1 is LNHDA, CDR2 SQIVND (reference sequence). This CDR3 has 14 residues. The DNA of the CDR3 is TGTGCCAGTAGTAGGCGGGAGTGGCGAGATACGCAGTATTTT. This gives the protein CASSRREWRDTQYF.